One and the same sample provided the 25 T cell receptor beta chains below, sequenced in a study of blood T cell repertoires in COVID-19 (dated by TCRdb to 2019 to 2021). The method was the immunoSEQ multiplex PCR assay. The immuneACCESS repertoire file appears here via TCRdb, limited to in-frame rearrangements. These files lack a portion of the clones; in checked studies, under half of the deficit traces to unresolved V genes, and the cause of the others is not known. This sample comprises around 110,000 clones, approximately 80% of them detected only once. The top ten hold roughly 13% of the sample. The sequenced material came from peripheral blood. The origin of the receptors is a woman between 55 and 75 years old with acute or convalescent COVID-19.

J is TRBJ2-1 and V is TRBV6-6; TRBD1 might be the D (6 bases). Germline assignment: CDR1 MNHNY and CDR2 SVGAGI (reference sequence). The CDR3 extends over 15 amino acids. V was shortened by 2 bases and J by 8 bases, with 16 bases between the two germline ends. The CDR3: CASSYGQGIRDEQFF. CDR3 in DNA: TGTGCCAGCAGTTACGGCCAGGGGATACGGGATGAGCAGTTCTTC.

The rearrangement uses TRBV2 and TRBJ2-2; D possibly corresponds to TRBD1 (6 bases). Germline V gives CDR1 SNHLY, CDR2 FYNNEI. This CDR3 has 16 residues. Trimming removed 2 bases at V and 2 bases at J, with 12 bases between. In nucleotides, the CDR3 is TGTGCCAGCAGTGAAACAGGGCGGTATAACACCGGGGAGCTGTTTTTT. This encodes CASSETGRYNTGELFF.

The chain combines TRBV5-8 with TRBJ1-2; 10 nucleotides align to TRBD1. Unmatched junction bases numbered 8, after V lost 2 bases and J lost 4 bases. CDR1 and CDR2 (germline): SGHTS, YDEGEE. The CDR3 sequence is 16 residues long. The CDR3 protein is CASSFFSGTGVYGYTF. The CDR3 DNA reads TGTGCCAGCAGCTTTTTCTCCGGGACAGGGGTCTATGGCTACACCTTC. Combining the CDR3 with reference TRBV5-8 and TRBJ1-2 gives the whole variable domain EAGVTQSPTHLIKTRGQQATLRCSPISGHTSVYWYQQALGLGLQFLLWYDEGEERNRGNFPPRFSGRQFPNYSSELNVNALELEDSALYLCASSFFSGTGVYGYTFGSGTRLTVV.

The gene calls are TRBV11-2 and TRBJ1-3; D is uncertain. V lost 5 bases and J lost 4, with 18 bases in between. Germline V gene lookup returns CDR1 SGHAT and CDR2 FQNNGV. The CDR3 length is 16 residues. CDR3 in DNA: TGTGCCAGCAGCCCAATCTTGGGCAGCCCCGGAAACACCATATATTTT. It specifies CASSPILGSPGNTIYF.

The J gene is TRBJ2-1, the V gene TRBV10-3, with 11 bases lining up with TRBD2. Germline V CDR1 and CDR2: ENHRY, SYGVKD. The J segment lost 1 base and the V segment lost 8 bases, leaving 7 bases of the junction unmatched. The CDR3 sequence is 16 residues long. The CDR3 loop is CAIGSGGAESYNEQFF. CDR3 sequence (DNA): TGTGCCATCGGTAGCGGGGGGGCCGAGTCCTACAATGAGCAGTTCTTC.

The rearrangement links TRBV5-4 to TRBJ1-5; a weak D match, TRBD1 (6 bases). This CDR3 has 13 amino acids. Between the trimmed V and J ends, which lost 4 bases and 4 bases, there was a span of 9 bases. Germline CDR1 SGHNT, CDR2 YYREEE (reference sequence). The CDR3 here is CASSPGQNQPQHF. As DNA, the CDR3 is TGTGCCAGCAGCCCAGGACAGAATCAGCCCCAGCATTTT.

This clone was detected only once. The chain joins TRBV11-2 to TRBJ1-1; a weak D match, TRBD1 (5 bases). The CDR3 has 15 amino acids. Germline-derived CDR1 and CDR2 are SGHAT and FQNNGV. V was cut by 2 bases and J by 1 base, with 11 bases left in between. DNA of the CDR3: TGTGCCAGCAGCTTACTAGGGACTTCGAACACTGAAGCTTTCTTT. This codes for CASSLLGTSNTEAFF.

The chain links TRBV5-4 to TRBJ1-5; 8 nucleotides match TRBD1. The CDR3 sequence is 15 residues long. The germline CDR1 and CDR2 sequences are SGHNT and YYREEE (reference sequence). The junction had 5 bases not matched to a gene; V was cut back by 2 bases and J by 4 bases. CDR3 sequence: CASSLQGTGNQPQHF. CDR3 coding DNA: TGTGCCAGCAGCTTACAGGGGACAGGTAATCAGCCCCAGCATTTT.

This chain connects TRBV6-6 to TRBJ2-1, with unresolved D. With 0 bases removed from V and 4 bases from J, the gap between germline ends came to 7 bases. The CDR3 is made up of 14 amino acids. Germline V lookup: CDR1 MNHNY, CDR2 SVGAGI (reference sequence). In DNA form, the CDR3 reads TGTGCCAGCAGTTACTCTCAGGTTTACAATGAGCAGTTCTTC. This translates into CASSYSQVYNEQFF.

The chain employs TRBV2 and TRBJ1-2; D is uncertain. Germline V gene lookup returns CDR1 SNHLY and CDR2 FYNNEI. The CDR3 is 13 residues long. V lost 6 bases to trimming and J lost 8 bases, with 16 bases between them. CDR3 nucleotides: TGTGCCAGCAGCCCACTCCCGGGTAGCGGCTACACCTTC. This encodes CASSPLPGSGYTF.

The chain is built from TRBV7-2 and TRBJ1-1; D is possibly TRBD1 (5 bases). Trimming pared 2 bases from V and 5 bases from J, leaving 12 bases between. CDR1 is SGHTA, CDR2 FQGNSA, per germline. The CDR3 is made up of 14 amino acids. CDR3 sequence reads: CASSLQARGTEAFF. The CDR3, as DNA: TGTGCCAGCAGCTTACAGGCCCGGGGGACTGAAGCTTTCTTT. Full variable domain (remainder filled in from reference TRBV7-2 and TRBJ1-1): GAGVSQSPSNKVTEKGKDVELRCDPISGHTALYWYRQSLGQGLEFLIYFQGNSAPDKSGLPSDRFSAERTGGSVSTLTIQRTQQEDSAVYLCASSLQARGTEAFFGQGTRLTVV.

The J gene is TRBJ1-1, the V gene TRBV18; D is unclear. With 5 bases removed from V and 3 bases from J, the gap between germline ends came to 10 bases. This CDR3 region has 13 residues. CDR1 KGHSH and CDR2 LQKENI come from the germline V gene. The CDR3, as DNA: TGTGCCAGCTCAAGATCCCAGGACACTGAAGCTTTCTTT. Its protein product is CASSRSQDTEAFF.

The gene calls are TRBV7-2 and TRBJ1-5; possible D gene TRBD1, 6 bases. V was trimmed by 0 bases and J by 2 bases, leaving 8 bases between them. There are 15 residues in the CDR3. Germline-derived CDR1 and CDR2 are SGHTA and FQGNSA. CDR3 nucleotide sequence: TGTGCCAGCAGCTTAGCGGCAGGGGGCAATCAGCCCCAGCATTTT. This gives the protein CASSLAAGGNQPQHF. Together with reference TRBV7-2 and TRBJ1-5, the CDR3 gives the full variable domain: GAGVSQSPSNKVTEKGKDVELRCDPISGHTALYWYRQSLGQGLEFLIYFQGNSAPDKSGLPSDRFSAERTGGSVSTLTIQRTQQEDSAVYLCASSLAAGGNQPQHFGDGTRLSIL.

This rearrangement joins TRBV5-1 to TRBJ1-4, with 7 bases that match TRBD1. Germline CDR1 and CDR2: SGHRS and YFSETQ. Trimming at V came to 4 bases and at J to 2 bases, leaving 2 bases not matched to a gene. This CDR3 spans 14 amino acids. The CDR3 here is CASSPRGTNEKLFF. Here the CDR3 DNA reads TGCGCCAGCAGCCCCAGGGGGACTAATGAAAAACTGTTTTTT.

J is TRBJ1-5 and V is TRBV6-4, with TRBD1 as a possible D gene (6 bases). Trimming removed 8 bases from V and 0 bases from J, with 23 bases in between. The germline gives CDR1 MRHNA, CDR2 SNTAGT. The CDR3 consists of 18 residues. As DNA, the CDR3 is TGTGCCAGCCCCCTCCAGTTCCAGGGGACGAGTAGCAATCAGCCCCAGCATTTT. Protein sequence: CASPLQFQGTSSNQPQHF.

The chain couples TRBV5-1 to TRBJ2-1; 10 bases are a match to TRBD2. V lost 5 bases, J lost 7 bases, and 21 bases stayed unmatched. CDR1 is SGHRS, CDR2 YFSETQ, per germline. This CDR3 is built from 19 residues. The CDR3: CASSHTEKRLAGAGNEQFF. CDR3 nucleotide sequence: TGCGCCAGCAGTCACACGGAAAAACGACTAGCGGGTGCCGGAAATGAGCAGTTCTTC.

This chain uses TRBV6-4 with TRBJ1-1; D gene unclear. V lost 2 bases, J lost 2 bases, and 15 bases lay in between. CDR1 and CDR2 (germline): MRHNA, SNTAGT. The length of the CDR3 is 16 residues. The CDR3 reads CASSDPHQELNTEAFF. DNA for the CDR3: TGTGCCAGCAGTGACCCTCACCAGGAATTAAACACTGAAGCTTTCTTT.

The chain combines TRBV3-1 (or the pseudogene TRBV3-2) with TRBJ1-2; D not certain. Between the trimmed V and J ends, which lost 0 bases and 3 bases, there was a span of 8 bases. The germline gives CDR1 LGHDT, CDR2 YNNKEL (reference sequence). CDR3 size: 14 residues. The CDR3 nucleotides read TGTGCCAGCAGCCAAGACGGTTCTGACTATGGCTACACCTTC. As protein: CASSQDGSDYGYTF.

V is TRBV9 and J is TRBJ1-6; 7 nucleotides align to TRBD1. The CDR3 spans 16 residues. Trimming at V came to 3 bases and at J to 6 bases, leaving 9 bases not matched to a gene. Germline values: CDR1 SGDLS, CDR2 YYNGEE. The CDR3 nucleotides read TGTGCCAGCAGCGCATGGAGGGACAGCTCTAATTCACCCCTCCACTTT. Translating gives CASSAWRDSSNSPLHF. Drawing the rest from reference TRBV9 and TRBJ1-6, the complete variable domain is DSGVTQTPKHLITATGQRVTLRCSPRSGDLSVYWYQQSLDQGLQFLIQYYNGEERAKGNILERFSAQQFPDLHSELNLSSLELGDSALYFCASSAWRDSSNSPLHFGNGTRLTVT.

V gene TRBV27 combines with J gene TRBJ1-2; the D gene is possibly TRBD1 (6 bases). The CDR3 extends over 13 amino acids. V lost 5 bases and J 7 bases, leaving 14 bases between the germline ends. The germline gives CDR1 MNHEY, CDR2 SMNVEV (reference sequence). The CDR3 is CASSPRGRSGYTF. In DNA form, the CDR3 reads TGTGCCAGCAGTCCTAGGGGGAGAAGTGGCTACACCTTC.

The chain joins TRBV10-2 to TRBJ1-5; TRBD1 is a possible D gene (5 bases). Germline-derived CDR1 and CDR2 are WSHSY and SAAADI. The CDR3 is made up of 17 amino acids. V was shortened by 5 bases and J by 0 bases, with 17 bases between the two germline ends. The CDR3 sequence: CASSLGQQVLSNQPQHF. The CDR3 DNA reads as TGCGCCAGCAGTTTGGGGCAACAGGTACTTAGCAATCAGCCCCAGCATTTT.

This clone occurred once. The chain joins TRBV5-1 to TRBJ2-7; 10 nucleotides match TRBD2. The CDR3 has 18 amino acids. Germline V lookup: CDR1 SGHRS, CDR2 YFSETQ. J was trimmed by 6 bases and V by 0 bases; bases with no gene match: 15. The DNA of the CDR3 is TGCGCCAGCAGCTTGGAGCCAGGGGCCGGGACTAGCGTGACCGAGCAGTACTTC. It yields the protein CASSLEPGAGTSVTEQYF.

The V and J genes are TRBV7-9 and TRBJ2-7, with unresolved D. The CDR3 has 16 residues. V was pared by 5 bases and J by 2 bases, with 19 bases between. The V gene's germline CDR1 is SEHNR and CDR2 FQNEAQ (reference sequence). CDR3 sequence: CASSPYRGRITYEQYF. The CDR3 nucleotides read TGTGCCAGCAGCCCCTATCGAGGTAGAATCACCTACGAGCAGTACTTC.

This clone was observed a handful of times. The chain couples TRBV9 to TRBJ2-1, with 10 nucleotides matching TRBD2. The CDR3 is 15 amino acids. Germline V gene data show CDR1 as SGDLS and CDR2 as YYNGEE. Unmatched junction bases numbered 7, after V lost 1 base and J lost 9 bases. The CDR3 protein is CASSVSLAGVREQFF. The CDR3 coding sequence is TGTGCCAGCAGCGTAAGCCTAGCGGGAGTCCGTGAGCAGTTCTTC.

This sequence joins TRBV5-1 and TRBJ1-4; possibly TRBD1 for D (5 bases). Deletions cut 4 bases from V and 8 bases from J, with 18 bases between. There are 15 residues in the CDR3. Germline V gene data show CDR1 as SGHRS and CDR2 as YFSETQ. The CDR3: CASSGGGGALEKLFF. The CDR3 nucleotides read TGCGCCAGCAGCGGAGGTGGAGGGGCATTAGAAAAACTGTTTTTT.